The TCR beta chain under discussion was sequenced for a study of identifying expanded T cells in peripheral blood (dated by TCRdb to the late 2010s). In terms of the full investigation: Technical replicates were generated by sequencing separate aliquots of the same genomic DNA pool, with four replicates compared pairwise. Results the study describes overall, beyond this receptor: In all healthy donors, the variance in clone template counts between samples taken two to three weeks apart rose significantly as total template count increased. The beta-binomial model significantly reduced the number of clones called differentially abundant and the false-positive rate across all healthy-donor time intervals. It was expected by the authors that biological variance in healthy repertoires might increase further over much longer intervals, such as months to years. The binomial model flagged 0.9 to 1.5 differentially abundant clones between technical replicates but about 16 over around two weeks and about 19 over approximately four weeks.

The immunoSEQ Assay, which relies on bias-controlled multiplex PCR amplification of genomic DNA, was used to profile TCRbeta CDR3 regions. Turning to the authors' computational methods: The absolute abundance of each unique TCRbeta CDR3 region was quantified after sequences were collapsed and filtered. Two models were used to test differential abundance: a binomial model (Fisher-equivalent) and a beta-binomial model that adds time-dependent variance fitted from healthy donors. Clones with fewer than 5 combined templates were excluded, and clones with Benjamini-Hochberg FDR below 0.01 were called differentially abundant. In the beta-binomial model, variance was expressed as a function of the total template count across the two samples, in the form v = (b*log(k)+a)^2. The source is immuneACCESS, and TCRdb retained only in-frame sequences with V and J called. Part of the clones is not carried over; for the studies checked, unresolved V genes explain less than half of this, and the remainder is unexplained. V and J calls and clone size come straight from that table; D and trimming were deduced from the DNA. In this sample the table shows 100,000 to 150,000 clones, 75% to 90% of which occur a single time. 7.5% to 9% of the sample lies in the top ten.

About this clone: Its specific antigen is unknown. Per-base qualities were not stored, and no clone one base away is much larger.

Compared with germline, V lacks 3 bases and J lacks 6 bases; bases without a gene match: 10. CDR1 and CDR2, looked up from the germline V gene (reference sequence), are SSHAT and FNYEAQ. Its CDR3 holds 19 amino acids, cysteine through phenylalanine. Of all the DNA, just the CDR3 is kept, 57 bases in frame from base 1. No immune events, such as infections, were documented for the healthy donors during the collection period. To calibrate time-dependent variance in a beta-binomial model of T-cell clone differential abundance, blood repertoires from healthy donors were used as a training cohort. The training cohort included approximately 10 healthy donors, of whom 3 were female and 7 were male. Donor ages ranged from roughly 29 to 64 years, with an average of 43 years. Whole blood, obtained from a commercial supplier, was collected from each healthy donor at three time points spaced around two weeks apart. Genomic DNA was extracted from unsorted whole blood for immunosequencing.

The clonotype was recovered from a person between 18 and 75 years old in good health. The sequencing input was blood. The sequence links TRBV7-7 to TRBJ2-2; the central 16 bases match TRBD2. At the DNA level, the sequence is TGTGCCAGCAGCTTGGGACTAGCGGGAGGGCCTCGAACCTCCGGGGAGCTGTTTTTT. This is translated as CASSLGLAGGPRTSGELFF.